The next 2 T cell receptor beta chains were all read from a single sample in a study of blood T cell repertoires in COVID-19 (dated by TCRdb to between 2020 and 2021). The library was built by means of the immunoSEQ multiplex PCR assay. The clones in this table, taken by TCRdb from immuneACCESS, are in-frame only. Not every clone is retained; where verified, under half of the shortfall comes from an unresolved V gene, and the cause of the rest is unknown. The sample table shows over 85,000 clones, and more than 75% are seen once. Clones ranked in the top ten supply less than 5% of the sample. The sample taken for sequencing was peripheral blood. These receptors all stem from a woman older than 75 with acute or convalescent COVID-19.

CDR3 amino acids: CASSTRQGKVSEAFF. The CDR3 DNA sequence: TGTGCCAGCAGTACCCGACAGGGGAAGGTGTCTGAAGCTTTCTTT. The V and J genes are TRBV27 and TRBJ1-1, with 8 bases lining up with TRBD1. This CDR3 is 15 amino acids long. Germline loops: CDR1 MNHEY, CDR2 SMNVEV (reference sequence). V dropped 5 bases and J dropped 6; count of bases not matched to a gene: 11.

The chain carries TRBV25-1 and TRBJ1-2; no firm D call. Germline assignment: CDR1 MGHDK and CDR2 SYGVNS. CDR3 length: 16 amino acids. V lost 0 bases to trimming and J lost 4 bases, with 15 bases between them. CDR3 loop: CASSEYGRSGGYGYTF. The CDR3, as DNA: TGTGCCAGCAGTGAATATGGTCGGAGCGGAGGCTATGGCTACACCTTC.